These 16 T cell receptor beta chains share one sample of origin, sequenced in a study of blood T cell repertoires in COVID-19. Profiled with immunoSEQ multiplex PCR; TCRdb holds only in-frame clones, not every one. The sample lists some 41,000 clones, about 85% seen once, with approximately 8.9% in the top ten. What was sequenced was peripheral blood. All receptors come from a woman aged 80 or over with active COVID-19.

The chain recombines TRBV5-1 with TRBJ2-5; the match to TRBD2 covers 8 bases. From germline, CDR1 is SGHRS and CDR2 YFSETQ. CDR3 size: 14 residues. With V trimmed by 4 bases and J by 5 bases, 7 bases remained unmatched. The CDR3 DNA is TGCGCCAGCAGCCGCGGGGGGCCGAGGGAGACCCAGTACTTC. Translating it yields CASSRGGPRETQYF.

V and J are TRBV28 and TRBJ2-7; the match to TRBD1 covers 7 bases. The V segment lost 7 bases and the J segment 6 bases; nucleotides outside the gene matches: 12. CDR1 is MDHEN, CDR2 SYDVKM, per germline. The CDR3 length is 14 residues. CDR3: CASTNRSPGGEQYF. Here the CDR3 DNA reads TGTGCCAGCACCAACCGAAGTCCAGGGGGCGAGCAGTACTTC.

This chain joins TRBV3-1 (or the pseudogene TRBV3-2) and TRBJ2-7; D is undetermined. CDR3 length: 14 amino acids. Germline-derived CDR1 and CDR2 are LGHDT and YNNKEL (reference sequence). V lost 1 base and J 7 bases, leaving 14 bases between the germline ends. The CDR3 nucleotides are TGTGCCAGCAGCCAAGTAAGGAGTTCTGGTGAGCAGTACTTC. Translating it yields CASSQVRSSGEQYF.

CDR3 sequence: CASREGASANYGYTF. CDR3 coding DNA: TGTGCCAGCAGGGAGGGGGCGTCAGCTAACTATGGCTACACCTTC. V is TRBV6-5 and J is TRBJ1-2; 7 bases agree with TRBD1. The CDR3 sequence is 15 residues long. V gave up 6 bases and J gave up 0 bases; unmatched junction bases: 7. CDR1 and CDR2 from the germline V gene are MNHEY and SVGAGI.

The CDR3 DNA reads as TGTGCCAGTAGAGCCCTCACTAGCTCTGGGGCCAACGTCCTGACTTTC. Translation gives CASRALTSSGANVLTF. The chain links TRBV19 to TRBJ2-6; D might be TRBD2 (5 bases). The CDR3 length is 16 residues. The V end lost 6 bases, the J end lost 0 bases, and 12 bases lay between the germline ends. Germline lookup yields CDR1 LNHDA and CDR2 SQIVND (reference sequence). The whole variable domain, remainder taken from reference TRBV19 and TRBJ2-6, is DGGITQSPKYLFRKEGQNVTLSCEQNLNHDAMYWYRQDPGQGLRLIYYSQIVNDFQKGDIAEGYSVSREKKESFPLTVTSAQKNPTAFYLCASRALTSSGANVLTFGAGSRLTVL.

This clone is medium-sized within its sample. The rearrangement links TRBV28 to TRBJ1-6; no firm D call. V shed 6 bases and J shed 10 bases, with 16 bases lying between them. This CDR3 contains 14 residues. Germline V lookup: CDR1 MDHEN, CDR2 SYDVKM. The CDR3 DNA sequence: TGTGCCAGCAGGGTTTCTGCGGGTGGGTCACCCCTCCACTTT. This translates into CASRVSAGGSPLHF. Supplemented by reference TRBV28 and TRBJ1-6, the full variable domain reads DVKVTQSSRYLVKRTGEKVFLECVQDMDHENMFWYRQDPGLGLRLIYFSYDVKMKEKGDIPEGYSVSREKKERFSLILESASTNQTSMYLCASRVSAGGSPLHFGNGTRLTVT.

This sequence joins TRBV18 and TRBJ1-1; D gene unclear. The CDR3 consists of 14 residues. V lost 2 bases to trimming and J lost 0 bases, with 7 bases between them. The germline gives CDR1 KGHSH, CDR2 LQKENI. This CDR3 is CASSPDNLNTEAFF. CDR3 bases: TGTGCCAGCTCACCAGATAACTTGAACACTGAAGCTTTCTTT.

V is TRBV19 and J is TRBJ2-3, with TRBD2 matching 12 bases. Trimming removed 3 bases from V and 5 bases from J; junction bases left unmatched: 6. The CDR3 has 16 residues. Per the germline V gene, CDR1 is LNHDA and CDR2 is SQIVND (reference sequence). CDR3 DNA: TGTGCCAGTAGTATGAGCCTAGCGGGGGGGCAAGATACGCAGTATTTT. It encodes CASSMSLAGGQDTQYF. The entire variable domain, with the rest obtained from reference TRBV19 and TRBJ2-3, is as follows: DGGITQSPKYLFRKEGQNVTLSCEQNLNHDAMYWYRQDPGQGLRLIYYSQIVNDFQKGDIAEGYSVSREKKESFPLTVTSAQKNPTAFYLCASSMSLAGGQDTQYFGPGTRLTVL.

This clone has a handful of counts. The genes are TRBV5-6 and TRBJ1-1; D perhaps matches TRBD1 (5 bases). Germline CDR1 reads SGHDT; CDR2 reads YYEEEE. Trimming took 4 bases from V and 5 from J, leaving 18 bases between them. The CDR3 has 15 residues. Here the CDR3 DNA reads TGTGCCAGCAGCCTCCCATTGGGAGGGGTAACTGAAGCTTTCTTT. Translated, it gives CASSLPLGGVTEAFF.

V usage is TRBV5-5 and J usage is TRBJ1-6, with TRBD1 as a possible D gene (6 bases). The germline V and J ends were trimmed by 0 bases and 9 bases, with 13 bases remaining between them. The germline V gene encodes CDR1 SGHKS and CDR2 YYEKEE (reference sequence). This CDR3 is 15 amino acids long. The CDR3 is CASSLAWDTGSPLHF. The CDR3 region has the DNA TGTGCCAGCAGCTTGGCCTGGGACACGGGTTCACCCCTCCACTTT.

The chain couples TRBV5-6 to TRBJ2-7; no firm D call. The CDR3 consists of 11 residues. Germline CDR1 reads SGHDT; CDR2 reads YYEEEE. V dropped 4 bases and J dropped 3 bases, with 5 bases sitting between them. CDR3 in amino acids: CASSRLYEQYF. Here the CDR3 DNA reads TGTGCCAGCAGCCGACTCTACGAGCAGTACTTC. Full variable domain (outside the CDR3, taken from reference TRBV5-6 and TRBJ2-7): DAGVTQSPTHLIKTRGQQVTLRCSPKSGHDTVSWYQQALGQGPQFIFQYYEEEERQRGNFPDRFSGHQFPNYSSELNVNALLLGDSALYLCASSRLYEQYFGPGTRLTVT.

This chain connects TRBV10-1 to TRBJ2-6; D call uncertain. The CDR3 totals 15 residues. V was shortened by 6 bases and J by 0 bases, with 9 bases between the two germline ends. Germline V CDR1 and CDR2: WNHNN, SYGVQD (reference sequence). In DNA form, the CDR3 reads TGCGCCAGCAGAGCGTCCCGCTCTGGGGCCAACGTCCTGACTTTC. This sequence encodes CASRASRSGANVLTF.

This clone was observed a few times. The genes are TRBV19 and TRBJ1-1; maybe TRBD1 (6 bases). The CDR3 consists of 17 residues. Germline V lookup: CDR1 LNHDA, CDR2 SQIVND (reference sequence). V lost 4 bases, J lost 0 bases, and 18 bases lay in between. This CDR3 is CASSRERGQRMNTEAFF. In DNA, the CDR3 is TGTGCCAGTAGTAGGGAGAGGGGACAACGAATGAACACTGAAGCTTTCTTT.

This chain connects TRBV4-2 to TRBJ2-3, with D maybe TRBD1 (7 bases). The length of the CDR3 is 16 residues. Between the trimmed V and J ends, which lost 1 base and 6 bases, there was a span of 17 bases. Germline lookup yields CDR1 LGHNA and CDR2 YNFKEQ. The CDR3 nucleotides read TGTGCCAGCAGCCAAGCGGGGGCAGGGGGATCCGATACGCAGTATTTT. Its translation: CASSQAGAGGSDTQYF.

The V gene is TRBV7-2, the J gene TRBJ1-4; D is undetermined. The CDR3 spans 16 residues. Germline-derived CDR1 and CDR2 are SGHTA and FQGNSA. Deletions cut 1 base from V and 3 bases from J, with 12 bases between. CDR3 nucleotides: TGTGCCAGCAGCTTAGGAGGGCGGCTGGCTAATGAAAAACTGTTTTTT. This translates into CASSLGGRLANEKLFF.

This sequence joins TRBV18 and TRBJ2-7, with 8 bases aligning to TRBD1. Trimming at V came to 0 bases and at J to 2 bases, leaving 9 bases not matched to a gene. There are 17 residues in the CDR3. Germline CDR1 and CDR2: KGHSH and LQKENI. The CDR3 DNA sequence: TGTGCCAGCTCACCACCCCCCACAGGGGGGCCCCCCTACGAGCAGTACTTC. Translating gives CASSPPPTGGPPYEQYF.